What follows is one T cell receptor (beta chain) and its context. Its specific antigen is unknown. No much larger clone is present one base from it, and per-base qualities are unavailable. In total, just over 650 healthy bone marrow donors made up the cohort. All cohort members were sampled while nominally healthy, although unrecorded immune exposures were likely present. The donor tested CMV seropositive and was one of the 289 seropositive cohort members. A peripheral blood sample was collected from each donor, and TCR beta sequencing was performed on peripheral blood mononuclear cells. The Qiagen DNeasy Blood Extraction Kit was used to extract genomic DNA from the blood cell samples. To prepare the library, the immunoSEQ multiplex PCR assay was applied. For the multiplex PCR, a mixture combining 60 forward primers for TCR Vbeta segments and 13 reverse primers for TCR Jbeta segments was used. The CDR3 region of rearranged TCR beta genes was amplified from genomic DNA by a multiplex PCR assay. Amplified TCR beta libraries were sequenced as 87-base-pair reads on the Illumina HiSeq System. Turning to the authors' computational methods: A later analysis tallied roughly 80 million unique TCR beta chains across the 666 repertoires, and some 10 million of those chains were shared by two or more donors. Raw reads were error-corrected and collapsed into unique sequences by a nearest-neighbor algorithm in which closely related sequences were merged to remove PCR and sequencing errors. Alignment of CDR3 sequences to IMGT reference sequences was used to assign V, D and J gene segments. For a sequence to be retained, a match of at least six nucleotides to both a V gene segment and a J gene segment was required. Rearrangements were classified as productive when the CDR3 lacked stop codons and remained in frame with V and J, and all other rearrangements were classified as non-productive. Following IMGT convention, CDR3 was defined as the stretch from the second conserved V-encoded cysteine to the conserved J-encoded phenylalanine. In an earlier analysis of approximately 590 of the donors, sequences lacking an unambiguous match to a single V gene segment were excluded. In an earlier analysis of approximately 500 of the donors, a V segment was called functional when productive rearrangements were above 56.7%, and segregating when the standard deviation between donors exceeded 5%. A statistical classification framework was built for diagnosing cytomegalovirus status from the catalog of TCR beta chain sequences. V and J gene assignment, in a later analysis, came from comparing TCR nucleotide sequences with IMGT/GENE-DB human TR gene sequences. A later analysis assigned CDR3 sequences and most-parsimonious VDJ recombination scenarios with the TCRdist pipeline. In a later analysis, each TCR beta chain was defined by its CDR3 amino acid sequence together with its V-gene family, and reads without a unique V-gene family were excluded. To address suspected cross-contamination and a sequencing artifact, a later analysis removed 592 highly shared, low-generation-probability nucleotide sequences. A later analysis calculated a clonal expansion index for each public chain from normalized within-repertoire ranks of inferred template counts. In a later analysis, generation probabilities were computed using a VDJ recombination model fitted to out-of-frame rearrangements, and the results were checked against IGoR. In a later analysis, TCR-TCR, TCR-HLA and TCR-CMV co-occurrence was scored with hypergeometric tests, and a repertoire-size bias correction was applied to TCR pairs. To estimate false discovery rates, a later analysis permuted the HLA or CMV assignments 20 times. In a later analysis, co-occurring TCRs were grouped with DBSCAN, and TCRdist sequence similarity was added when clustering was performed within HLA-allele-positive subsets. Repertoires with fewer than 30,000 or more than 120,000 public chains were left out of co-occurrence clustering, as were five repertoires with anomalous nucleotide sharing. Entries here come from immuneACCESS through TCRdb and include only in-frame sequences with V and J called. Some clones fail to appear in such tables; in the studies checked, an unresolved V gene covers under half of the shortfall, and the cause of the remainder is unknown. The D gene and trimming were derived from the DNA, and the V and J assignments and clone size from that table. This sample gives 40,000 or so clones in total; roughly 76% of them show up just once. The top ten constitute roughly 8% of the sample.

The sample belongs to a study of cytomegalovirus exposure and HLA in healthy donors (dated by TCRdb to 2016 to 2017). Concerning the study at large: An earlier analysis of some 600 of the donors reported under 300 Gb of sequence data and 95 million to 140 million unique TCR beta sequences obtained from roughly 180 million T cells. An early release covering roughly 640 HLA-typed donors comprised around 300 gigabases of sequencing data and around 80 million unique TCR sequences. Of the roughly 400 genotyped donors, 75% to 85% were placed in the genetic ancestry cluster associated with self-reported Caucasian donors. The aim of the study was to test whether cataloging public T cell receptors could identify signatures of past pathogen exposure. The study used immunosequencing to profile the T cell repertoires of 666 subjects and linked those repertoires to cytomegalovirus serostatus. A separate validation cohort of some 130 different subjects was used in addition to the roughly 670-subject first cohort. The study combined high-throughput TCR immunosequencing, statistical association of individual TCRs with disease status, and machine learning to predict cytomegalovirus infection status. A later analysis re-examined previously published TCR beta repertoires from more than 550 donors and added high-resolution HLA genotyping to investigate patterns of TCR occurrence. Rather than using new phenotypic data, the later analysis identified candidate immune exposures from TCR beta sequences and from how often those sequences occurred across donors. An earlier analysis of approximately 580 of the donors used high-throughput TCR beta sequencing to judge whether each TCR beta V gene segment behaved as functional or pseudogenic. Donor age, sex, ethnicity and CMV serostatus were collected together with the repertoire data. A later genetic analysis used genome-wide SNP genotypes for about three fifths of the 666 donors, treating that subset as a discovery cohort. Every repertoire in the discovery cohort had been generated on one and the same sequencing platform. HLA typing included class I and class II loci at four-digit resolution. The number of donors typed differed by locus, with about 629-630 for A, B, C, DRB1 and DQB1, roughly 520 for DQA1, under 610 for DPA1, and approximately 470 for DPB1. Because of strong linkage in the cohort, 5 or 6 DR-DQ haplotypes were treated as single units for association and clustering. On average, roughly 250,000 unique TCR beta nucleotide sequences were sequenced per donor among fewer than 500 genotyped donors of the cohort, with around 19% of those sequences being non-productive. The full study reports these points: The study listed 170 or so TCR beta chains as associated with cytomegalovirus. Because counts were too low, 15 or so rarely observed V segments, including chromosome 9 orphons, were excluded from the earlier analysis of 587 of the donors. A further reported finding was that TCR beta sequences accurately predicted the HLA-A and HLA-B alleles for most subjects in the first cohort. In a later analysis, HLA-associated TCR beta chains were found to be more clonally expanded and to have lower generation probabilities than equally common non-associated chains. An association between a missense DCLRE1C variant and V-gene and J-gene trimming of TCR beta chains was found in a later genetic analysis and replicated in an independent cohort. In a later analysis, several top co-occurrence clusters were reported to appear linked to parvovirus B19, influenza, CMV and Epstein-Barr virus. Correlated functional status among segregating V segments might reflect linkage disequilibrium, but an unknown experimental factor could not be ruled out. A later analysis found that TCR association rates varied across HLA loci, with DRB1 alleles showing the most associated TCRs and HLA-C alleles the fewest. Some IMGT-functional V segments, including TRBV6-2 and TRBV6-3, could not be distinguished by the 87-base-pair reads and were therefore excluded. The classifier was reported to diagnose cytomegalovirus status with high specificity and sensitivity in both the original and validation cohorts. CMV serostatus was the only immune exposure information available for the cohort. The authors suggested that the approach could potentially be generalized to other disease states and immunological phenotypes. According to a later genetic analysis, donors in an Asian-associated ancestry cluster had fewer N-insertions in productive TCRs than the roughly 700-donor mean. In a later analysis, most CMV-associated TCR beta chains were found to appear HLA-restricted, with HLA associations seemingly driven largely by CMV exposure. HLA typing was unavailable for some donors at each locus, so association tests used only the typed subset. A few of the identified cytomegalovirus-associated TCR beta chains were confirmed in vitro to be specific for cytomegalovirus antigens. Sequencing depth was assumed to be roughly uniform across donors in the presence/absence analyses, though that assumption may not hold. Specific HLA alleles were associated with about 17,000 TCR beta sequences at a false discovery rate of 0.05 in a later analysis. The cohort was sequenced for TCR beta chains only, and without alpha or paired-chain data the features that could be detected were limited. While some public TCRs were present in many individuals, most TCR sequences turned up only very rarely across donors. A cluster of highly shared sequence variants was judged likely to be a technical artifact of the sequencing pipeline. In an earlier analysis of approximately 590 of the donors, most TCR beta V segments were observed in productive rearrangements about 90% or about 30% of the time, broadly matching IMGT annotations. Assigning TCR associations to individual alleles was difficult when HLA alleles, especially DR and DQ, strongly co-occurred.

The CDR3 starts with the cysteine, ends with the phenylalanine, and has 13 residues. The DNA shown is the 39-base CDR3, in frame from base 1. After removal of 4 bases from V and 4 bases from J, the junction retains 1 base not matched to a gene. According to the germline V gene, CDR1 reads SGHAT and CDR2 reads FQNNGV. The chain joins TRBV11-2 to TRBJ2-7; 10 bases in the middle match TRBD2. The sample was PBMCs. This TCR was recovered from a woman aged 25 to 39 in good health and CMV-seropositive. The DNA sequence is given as TGTGCCAGCAGCTCGGGACTAGCGTACGAGCAGTACTTC. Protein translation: CASSSGLAYEQYF.